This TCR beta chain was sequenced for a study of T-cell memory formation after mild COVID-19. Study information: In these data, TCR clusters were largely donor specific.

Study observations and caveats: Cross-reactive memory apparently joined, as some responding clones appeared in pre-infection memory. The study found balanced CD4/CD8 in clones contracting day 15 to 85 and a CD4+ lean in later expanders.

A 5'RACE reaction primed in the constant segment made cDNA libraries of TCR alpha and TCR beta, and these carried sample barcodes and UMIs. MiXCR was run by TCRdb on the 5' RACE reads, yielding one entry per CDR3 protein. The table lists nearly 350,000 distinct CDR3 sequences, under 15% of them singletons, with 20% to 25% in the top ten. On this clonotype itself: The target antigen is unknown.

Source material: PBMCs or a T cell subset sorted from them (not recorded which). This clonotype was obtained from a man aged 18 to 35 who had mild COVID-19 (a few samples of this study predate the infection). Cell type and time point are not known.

DNA for the CDR3: TGTGCCAGCATCCAAAGGGGGGCGGGAGAGACCCAGTACTTC. Residues: CASIQRGAGETQYF. V and J are TRBV6-6 and TRBJ2-5; D may match TRBD1 or TRBD2 (6 bases each). The CDR3 totals 14 residues. Trimming removed 7 bases at V and 4 bases at J, with 16 bases between. Germline V lookup: CDR1 MNHNY, CDR2 SVGAGI (reference sequence).